This TCR beta chain was sequenced during a study of CD8+CD57+ T cells in acquired aplastic anemia. Study-wide context: Sorted CD4+ and CD8+ cell DNA averaged approximately 3 ug.

Using genomic DNA as the template, TCR beta VDJ and CDR3 profiling was carried out. TCRdb fed the reads into MiXCR, producing one record per CDR3 protein. Counted here are 250,000 to 350,000 distinct CDR3 sequences, 55% to 65% occurring once; the ten biggest clones make up approximately 8%. V shed 0 bases and J shed 11 bases, with 8 bases lying between them. The CDR3 runs 11 residues. Germline V gene lookup returns CDR1 DFQATT and CDR2 SNEGSKA (reference sequence). This chain joins TRBV20-1 and TRBJ1-5; D ambiguous. The source is a human donor with severe aplastic anemia or a healthy control (not recorded which). What was sequenced was sorted CD4+, CD8+, or CD8+CD57+ T cells (not recorded which) from PBMCs. The CDR3 coding sequence is TGCAGTGCTAGAGATACCAGATCCCAGCATTTT. Residues: CSARDTRSQHF.